Below are 3 T cell receptor beta chains sequenced from a single sample in a study of blood T cell repertoires in COVID-19. Sequenced by immunoSEQ multiplex PCR; TCRdb stores in-frame clones only, minus some. The sample gives hundreds of thousands of clones, about 80% of which show up once; 8.9% is in the top ten. The sequencing input was peripheral blood. All receptors come from a man older than 75 with acute or convalescent COVID-19.

This clone was recorded only once. The gene calls are TRBV30 and TRBJ1-6, with TRBD1 matching over 8 bases. This CDR3 contains 18 residues. Per germline, CDR1 GTSNPN and CDR2 SVGIG (reference sequence). With V trimmed by 4 bases and J by 0 bases, 11 bases remained unmatched. The CDR3 loop is CAWTDPTGASSYNSPLHF. The CDR3 nucleotides are TGTGCCTGGACTGACCCGACAGGGGCTAGCTCCTATAATTCACCCCTCCACTTT.

The chain joins TRBV23-1 to TRBJ2-5; maybe TRBD1 (5 bases). TRBV23-1 is an ORF, and what it does is uncertain. The V gene lost 7 bases and the J gene lost 2 bases, with 17 bases spanning the gap. This CDR3 has 15 residues. CDR3 in amino acids: CASTSNRAGQETQYF. CDR3 DNA: TGCGCCAGCACCTCGAATCGGGCAGGGCAAGAGACCCAGTACTTC.

The rearrangement links TRBV13 to TRBJ1-2, with unresolved D. The CDR3 length is 13 residues. Germline V lookup: CDR1 PRHDT, CDR2 FYEKMQ (reference sequence). V was clipped by 5 bases and J by 6 bases, with 13 bases between them. The CDR3: CASSPEVRDGYTF. CDR3 DNA: TGTGCCAGCAGCCCAGAGGTTCGGGATGGCTACACCTTC.